Listed below are T cell receptor beta chains from one sample, sequenced in a study of blood T cell repertoires in COVID-19. Assay: immunoSEQ multiplex PCR; the TCRdb copy retains only in-frame clones and omits some. Of 88,000 or so clones in the sample, around four fifths were seen once. The sequenced material came from peripheral blood. These receptors all come from a human donor in a cohort sampled during active COVID-19. The CDR3 runs from the conserved cysteine through the conserved F or W. Each record gives: clone size, V gene, D gene, J gene, CDR3 protein, CDR3 DNA. A D gene is named only where the DNA matches it firmly. The size field is filled for only some rows; it gives once, few, many or a size class.

>-|TRBV19|-|TRBJ1-5
CASSPPVGGRGSNQPQHF
TGTGCCAGTTCCCCCCCGGTAGGGGGACGAGGGAGCAATCAGCCCCAGCATTTT
>-|TRBV11-3|TRBD2|TRBJ2-1
CASSLLLAGGAKQFF
TGTGCCAGCAGCTTATTACTAGCGGGAGGCGCGAAGCAGTTCTTC
>-|TRBV2|TRBD1|TRBJ1-1
CASNDRENTEAFF
TGTGCCAGCAATGACAGGGAGAACACTGAAGCTTTCTTT
>-|TRBV21-1|-|TRBJ2-7
CASSKALYEQYF
TGTGCCAGCAGCAAAGCCCTCTACGAGCAGTACTTC
>-|TRBV5-5|-|TRBJ1-1
CASSLDSLNTEAFF
TGTGCCAGCAGCTTGGACAGCTTGAACACTGAAGCTTTCTTT
>-|TRBV3-1/TRBV3-2|TRBD1|TRBJ1-1
CASSQDPPMGQGNTEAFF
TGTGCCAGCAGCCAAGATCCCCCTATGGGACAGGGAAACACTGAAGCTTTCTTT
>-|TRBV19|TRBD1|TRBJ2-2
CASKGQGKGGELFF
TGTGCCAGTAAAGGACAGGGAAAGGGCGGGGAGCTGTTTTTT
>-|TRBV7-8|TRBD2|TRBJ2-7
CASSLWGGNEQYF
TGTGCCAGCAGCTTATGGGGAGGGAACGAGCAGTACTTC
>-|TRBV12-3/TRBV12-4|TRBD1|TRBJ1-1
CATRQGGTEAFF
TGTGCCACCCGACAGGGGGGCACTGAAGCTTTCTTT
>-|TRBV11-3|-|TRBJ1-1
CASSSTVNTEAFF
TGTGCCAGCAGCTCCACAGTGAACACTGAAGCTTTCTTT
>-|TRBV5-5|TRBD2|TRBJ2-5
CASSSGTITETQYF
TGTGCCAGCAGCTCCGGGACTATCACCGAGACCCAGTACTTC
>-|TRBV6-6|TRBD2|TRBJ2-7
CASSYRLADSSYEQYF
TGTGCCAGCAGTTACCGACTAGCGGACAGCTCCTACGAGCAGTACTTC
>-|TRBV6-5|TRBD2|TRBJ2-5
CARGGVFRETQYF
TGTGCCCGCGGGGGGGTGTTTAGAGAGACCCAGTACTTC
>-|TRBV3-1/TRBV3-2|TRBD1|TRBJ2-3
CASSQHTGTGGAGTQYF
TGTGCCAGCAGCCAGCATACCGGGACAGGGGGCGCGGGAACGCAGTATTTT
>-|TRBV18|-|TRBJ2-7
CASSPVGADSTYEQYF
TGTGCCAGCTCACCAGTCGGAGCGGACAGCACCTACGAGCAGTACTTC
>once|TRBV6-1|TRBD1|TRBJ1-4
CASSEKRGQGNEKLFF
TGTGCCAGCAGTGAAAAGAGGGGGCAGGGTAATGAAAAACTGTTTTTT
>few|TRBV11-1|-|TRBJ2-3
CASSLEGQGWTDTQYF
TGTGCCAGCAGCTTAGAGGGGCAGGGGTGGACAGATACGCAGTATTTT
>once|TRBV5-1|TRBD1|TRBJ1-1
CASSSTGQGAFTEAFF
TGCGCCAGCAGCTCGACCGGACAGGGGGCGTTCACTGAAGCTTTCTTT
>-|TRBV27|TRBD2|TRBJ2-1
CASSFPGQHIKGLADNEQFF
TGTGCCAGCAGTTTCCCAGGGCAGCACATCAAGGGACTAGCGGACAATGAGCAGTTCTTC
>-|TRBV5-4|-|TRBJ2-3
CASTPLESSTDTQYF
TGTGCCAGCACCCCACTTGAATCTAGCACAGATACGCAGTATTTT
>-|TRBV2|-|TRBJ2-2
CASRAYRNTGELFF
TGTGCCAGCAGAGCTTACAGAAACACCGGGGAGCTGTTTTTT
>-|TRBV4-2|TRBD2|TRBJ2-1
CASSQTSGGQYNEQFF
TGTGCCAGCAGCCAAACCAGCGGGGGGCAGTACAATGAGCAGTTCTTC
>-|TRBV11-2|-|TRBJ1-4
CASSLWREKLFF
TGTGCCAGCAGCTTGTGGCGGGAAAAACTGTTTTTT
>-|TRBV10-3|TRBD1|TRBJ2-5
CAATGTGGLGETQYF
TGTGCCGCCACCGGGACAGGGGGCTTGGGGGAGACCCAGTACTTC
>-|TRBV3-1/TRBV3-2|-|TRBJ1-4
CASSHWGVNEKLFF
TGTGCCAGCAGCCATTGGGGGGTTAACGAAAAACTGTTTTTT
>-|TRBV6-6|-|TRBJ1-5
CASSGGGGHQPQHF
TGTGCCAGCAGTGGGGGGGGTGGGCATCAGCCCCAGCATTTT
>-|TRBV7-6|TRBD1|TRBJ1-1
CASSPTDRDPEAFF
TGTGCCAGCAGCCCCACTGACAGGGACCCTGAAGCTTTCTTT
>-|TRBV19|-|TRBJ2-2
CASSIRGQNTGELFF
TGTGCCAGTAGTATAAGGGGACAGAACACCGGGGAGCTGTTTTTT
>-|TRBV3-1/TRBV3-2|-|TRBJ2-3
CASSQDILAKRTDTQYF
TGTGCCAGCAGCCAAGATATCCTAGCGAAGAGGACAGATACGCAGTATTTT
>-|TRBV11-3|-|TRBJ2-3
CASTTGMSSTDTQYF
TGTGCCAGCACTACAGGGATGTCTAGCACAGATACGCAGTATTTT
>-|TRBV3-1/TRBV3-2|TRBD1|TRBJ2-5
CASNRGPQETQYF
TGTGCCAGCAACAGGGGGCCCCAAGAGACCCAGTACTTC
>once|TRBV5-1|TRBD1|TRBJ1-1
CASSVGTGLIGTEAFF
TGCGCCAGCAGCGTCGGGACAGGGTTGATTGGCACTGAAGCTTTCTTT
>-|TRBV2|-|TRBJ1-4
CASSRYAGINEKLFF
TGTGCCAGCAGTCGATACGCCGGTATCAACGAAAAACTGTTTTTT
>-|TRBV20-1|-|TRBJ2-3
CSASRRDITDTQYF
TGCAGTGCTAGTCGCAGGGATATCACAGATACGCAGTATTTT
>-|TRBV28|TRBD1|TRBJ2-1
CASIKGQGRNEQFF
TGTGCCAGCATTAAAGGACAGGGACGCAATGAGCAGTTCTTC
>-|TRBV11-3|-|TRBJ1-4
CASSLATARGLNEKLFF
TGTGCCAGCAGCTTAGCAACGGCCAGGGGCCTTAATGAAAAACTGTTTTTT
>-|TRBV28|-|TRBJ2-2
CASSPHGTGELFF
TGTGCCAGCAGCCCGCACGGGACCGGGGAGCTGTTTTTT
>-|TRBV3-1/TRBV3-2|TRBD1|TRBJ2-1
CASSQEDRGYNEQFF
TGTGCCAGCAGCCAGGAGGACAGGGGCTACAATGAGCAGTTCTTC
>-|TRBV2|TRBD2|TRBJ2-7
CASSLEGLAVSYEQYF
TGTGCCAGCAGTCTTGAAGGACTAGCGGTTTCCTACGAGCAGTACTTC
>-|TRBV2|TRBD1|TRBJ2-5
CANTAGTGARGAQYF
TGTGCCAACACCGCCGGGACAGGGGCCCGCGGGGCCCAGTACTTC
>-|TRBV2|-|TRBJ2-5
CASSEWEHQETQYF
TGTGCCAGCAGTGAGTGGGAGCACCAAGAGACCCAGTACTTC
>-|TRBV18|TRBD1|TRBJ1-1
CASSRQGMAEAFF
TGTGCCAGCTCACGACAGGGGATGGCTGAAGCTTTCTTT
>-|TRBV28|TRBD2|TRBJ2-6
CASSRWGGSVLTF
TGTGCCAGCAGCCGTTGGGGGGGAAGCGTCCTGACTTTC
>-|TRBV27|TRBD2|TRBJ2-1
CASSSGTSGGVLSYNEQFF
TGTGCCAGCAGTTCCGGGACTAGCGGGGGGGTGCTTTCATACAATGAGCAGTTCTTC
>-|TRBV30|TRBD2|TRBJ2-7
CACRLAGPYEQYF
TGTGCCTGCCGACTAGCGGGGCCCTACGAGCAGTACTTC
>once|TRBV9|-|TRBJ2-1
CASSVGDTYNEQFF
TGTGCCAGCAGCGTCGGGGACACCTACAATGAGCAGTTCTTC
>-|TRBV28|TRBD1|TRBJ2-2
CASSLSRQGAGELFF
TGTGCCAGCAGTTTAAGTCGGCAGGGGGCCGGGGAGCTGTTTTTT
>once|TRBV28|TRBD1|TRBJ2-5
CASGVSGTGQETQYF
TGTGCCAGCGGAGTTTCCGGGACAGGCCAAGAGACCCAGTACTTC
>-|TRBV12-5|TRBD1|TRBJ1-1
CASEPGTGSMEAFF
TGTGCTAGTGAACCCGGGACAGGCTCCATGGAGGCTTTCTTT
>-|TRBV7-3|TRBD2|TRBJ2-3
CASSFSGGAETQYF
TGTGCCAGCAGCTTTAGCGGGGGGGCCGAAACGCAGTATTTT
>few|TRBV30|TRBD1|TRBJ1-2
CAWREGQGANYGYTF
TGTGCCTGGAGAGAGGGACAGGGAGCTAACTATGGCTACACCTTC
>-|TRBV28|-|TRBJ1-5
CASSLGGSNQPQHF
TGTGCCAGCAGTTTAGGGGGCAGCAATCAGCCCCAGCATTTT
>-|TRBV5-4|-|TRBJ2-7
CASGGMSGGSYEQYF
TGTGCCAGCGGGGGTATGTCAGGGGGGTCCTACGAGCAGTACTTC